This T cell receptor (beta chain) was captured by sequencing in a study of CD8+ T cells in alopecia areata. Across the study: Spontaneously alopecic C3H/HeJ graft donors, roughly 6-13 months old, gave skin to roughly 7-10-week-old female C3H/HeJ mice. Study results and caveats: Mice showed TCR sharing more clearly than patients did, possibly owing to HLA.

This clone was picked up a small number of times. The antigen remains undetermined. The germline and genes are mouse ones. The read is 4 residues too short to cover the CDR3 end, so that end is filled in from the germline J gene. The germline V gene encodes CDR1 NSQYPW and CDR2 LRSPGD (reference sequence). Trimming removed 0 bases from V and 1 base from J, with 9 bases in between. CDR3 length: 15 residues. Pooled cutaneous lymph node cells were sorted using CD4, CD8alpha, NKG2D, NKG2ACE and other markers. Extraction and reverse transcription of RNA yielded cDNA as the sequencing template. Libraries were prepared by immunoSEQ multiplex PCR; TCRdb keeps only in-frame clonotypes and omits some of them. Listed for the sample are 200,000 to 300,000 clones, none seen a single time.

This clonotype was obtained from a C3H/HeJ mouse with alopecia areata. For this strain, the MHC haplotype corresponds to H2-k. The specimen sequenced was CD4+ T cells sorted from a lymph node. The rearrangement joins TRBV1 to TRBJ1-2; D ambiguous. CDR3 amino acids: CTCSAEPTINSDYTF. CDR3 DNA (partial): TGCACCTGCAGTGCAGAGCCGACAATAAACTCC.